The sequence of this TCR beta chain was determined in a study of control samples from healthy donors and cancer patients. Some clones are missing from TCRdb's copy, which holds only in-frame ones; the method was immunoSEQ multiplex PCR. The data show over 150,000 clones, approximately 90% seen once. The sequenced sample consisted of blood. This TCR was sampled from a man in his thirties or forties in good health.

The CDR3 nucleotides read TGTGCCAGCAGCCCCCAGCCCACAGTGAACACTGAAGCTTTCTTT. Translating gives CASSPQPTVNTEAFF. The V call is TRBV11-2, the J call TRBJ1-1; D not resolved. The CDR3 contains 15 residues. The V gene's germline CDR1 is SGHAT and CDR2 FQNNGV. The V end was cut by 5 bases, the J end by 0 bases, with 13 bases between. The entire variable domain, with the rest obtained from reference TRBV11-2 and TRBJ1-1, is as follows: EAGVAQSPRYKIIEKRQSVAFWCNPISGHATLYWYQQILGQGPKLLIQFQNNGVVDDSQLPKDRFSAERLKGVDSTLKIQPAKLEDSAVYLCASSPQPTVNTEAFFGQGTRLTVV.